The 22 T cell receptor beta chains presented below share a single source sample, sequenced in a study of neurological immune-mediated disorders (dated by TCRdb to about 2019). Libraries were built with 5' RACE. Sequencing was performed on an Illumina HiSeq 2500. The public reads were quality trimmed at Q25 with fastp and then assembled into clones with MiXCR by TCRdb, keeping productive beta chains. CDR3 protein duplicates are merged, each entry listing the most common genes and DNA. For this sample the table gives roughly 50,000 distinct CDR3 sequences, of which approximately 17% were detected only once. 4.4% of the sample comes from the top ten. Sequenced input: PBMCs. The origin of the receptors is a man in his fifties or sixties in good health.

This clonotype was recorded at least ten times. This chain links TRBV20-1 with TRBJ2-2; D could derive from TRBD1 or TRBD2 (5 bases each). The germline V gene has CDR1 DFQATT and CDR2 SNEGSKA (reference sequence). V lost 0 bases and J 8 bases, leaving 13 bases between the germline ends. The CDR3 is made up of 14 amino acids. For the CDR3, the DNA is TGCAGTGCTAGAGATAGCCGGGGCCCGGGGGAGCTGTTTTTT. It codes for CSARDSRGPGELFF.

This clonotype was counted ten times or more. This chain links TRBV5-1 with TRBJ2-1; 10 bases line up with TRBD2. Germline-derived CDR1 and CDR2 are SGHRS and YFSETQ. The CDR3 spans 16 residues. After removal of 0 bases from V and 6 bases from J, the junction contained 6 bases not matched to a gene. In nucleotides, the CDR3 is TGCGCCAGCAGCTTGGTTAGCGGGAGGAAGACCAATGAGCAGTTCTTC. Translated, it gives CASSLVSGRKTNEQFF.

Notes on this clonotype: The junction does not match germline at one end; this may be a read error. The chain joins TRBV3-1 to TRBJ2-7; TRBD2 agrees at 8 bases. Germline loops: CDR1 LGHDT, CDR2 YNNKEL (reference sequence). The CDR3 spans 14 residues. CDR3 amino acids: CASSPPGLVGEPYF. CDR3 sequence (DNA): TGTGCCAGCAGCCCGCCGGGACTAGTGGGAGAGCCGTACTTC.

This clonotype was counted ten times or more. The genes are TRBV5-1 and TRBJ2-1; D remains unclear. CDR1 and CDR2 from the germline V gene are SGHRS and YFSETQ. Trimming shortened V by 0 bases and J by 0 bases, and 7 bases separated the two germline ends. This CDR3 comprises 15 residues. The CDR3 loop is CASSLDGTSYNEQFF. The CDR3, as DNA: TGCGCCAGCAGCTTGGACGGAACCTCCTACAATGAGCAGTTCTTC.

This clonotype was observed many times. The CDR3 here is CSAQGLGSSYNEQFF. CDR3 coding DNA: TGCAGTGCCCAGGGGCTAGGGAGCTCCTACAATGAGCAGTTCTTC. V is TRBV20-1 and J is TRBJ2-1; tentatively, D is TRBD1 (6 bases). Germline CDR1 reads DFQATT; CDR2 reads SNEGSKA (reference sequence). V lost 6 bases and J lost 0, with 15 bases in between. The CDR3 sequence is 15 residues long.

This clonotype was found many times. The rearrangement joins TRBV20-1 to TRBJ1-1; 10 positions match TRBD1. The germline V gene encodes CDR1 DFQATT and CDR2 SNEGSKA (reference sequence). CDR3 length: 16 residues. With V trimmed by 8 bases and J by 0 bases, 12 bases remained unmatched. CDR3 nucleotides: TGCAGTCCGGATCGAAGGGACAGGGGCATGAACACTGAAGCTTTCTTT. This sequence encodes CSPDRRDRGMNTEAFF.

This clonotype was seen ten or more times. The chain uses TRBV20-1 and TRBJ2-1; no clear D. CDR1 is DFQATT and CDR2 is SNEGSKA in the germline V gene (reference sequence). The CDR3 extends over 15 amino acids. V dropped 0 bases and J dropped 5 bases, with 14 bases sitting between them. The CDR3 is CSARDSGGAHNEQFF. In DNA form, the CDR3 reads TGCAGTGCTAGAGATTCAGGTGGAGCCCACAATGAGCAGTTCTTC.

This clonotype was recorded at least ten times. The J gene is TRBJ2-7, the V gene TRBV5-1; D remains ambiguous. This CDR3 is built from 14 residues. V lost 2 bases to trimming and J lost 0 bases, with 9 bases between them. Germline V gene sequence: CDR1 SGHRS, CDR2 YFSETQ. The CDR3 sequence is CASSFGSPSYEQYF. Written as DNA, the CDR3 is TGCGCCAGCAGCTTCGGAAGCCCCTCCTACGAGCAGTACTTC.

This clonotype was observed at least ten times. CDR3 residues: CASSQDSNQPQHF. The CDR3 nucleotides read TGTGCCAGCAGCCAAGATAGCAATCAGCCCCAGCATTTT. The V gene is TRBV14, the J gene TRBJ1-5; D is unclear. The CDR3 totals 13 residues. Trimming shortened V by 0 bases and J by 0 bases, and 0 bases separated the two germline ends. Germline V gene sequence: CDR1 SGHDN, CDR2 FVKESK.

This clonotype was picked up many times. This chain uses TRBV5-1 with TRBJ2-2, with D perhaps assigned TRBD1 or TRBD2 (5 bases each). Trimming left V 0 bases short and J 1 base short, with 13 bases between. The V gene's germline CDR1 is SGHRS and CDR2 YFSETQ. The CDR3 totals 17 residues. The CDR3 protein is CASSLAAGTMNTGELFF. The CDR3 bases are TGCGCCAGCAGCTTGGCAGCCGGGACCATGAACACCGGGGAGCTGTTTTTT.

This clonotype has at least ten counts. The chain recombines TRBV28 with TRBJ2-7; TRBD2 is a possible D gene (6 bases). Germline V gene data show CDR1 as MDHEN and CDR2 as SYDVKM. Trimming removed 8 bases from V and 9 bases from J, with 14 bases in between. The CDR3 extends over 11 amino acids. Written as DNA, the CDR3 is TGTGCCAGCGCCCGGGACTCTGGGCAGTACTTC. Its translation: CASARDSGQYF.

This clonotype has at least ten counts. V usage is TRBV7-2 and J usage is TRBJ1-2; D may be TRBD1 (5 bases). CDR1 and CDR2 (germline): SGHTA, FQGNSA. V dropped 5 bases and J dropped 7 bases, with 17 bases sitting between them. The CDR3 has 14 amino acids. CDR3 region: CASSPVGPSGGYTF. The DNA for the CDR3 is TGTGCCAGCAGCCCCGTGGGGCCTTCGGGTGGCTACACCTTC. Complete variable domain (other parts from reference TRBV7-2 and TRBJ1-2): GAGVSQSPSNKVTEKGKDVELRCDPISGHTALYWYRQSLGQGLEFLIYFQGNSAPDKSGLPSDRFSAERTGGSVSTLTIQRTQQEDSAVYLCASSPVGPSGGYTFGSGTRLTVV.

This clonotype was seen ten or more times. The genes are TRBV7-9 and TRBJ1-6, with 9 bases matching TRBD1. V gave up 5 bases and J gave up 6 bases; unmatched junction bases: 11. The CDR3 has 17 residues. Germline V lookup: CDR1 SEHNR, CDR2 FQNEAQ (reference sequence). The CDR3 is CASSPRTGESRNSPLHF. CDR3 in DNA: TGTGCCAGCAGCCCCCGGACAGGGGAGTCTCGTAATTCACCCCTCCACTTT.

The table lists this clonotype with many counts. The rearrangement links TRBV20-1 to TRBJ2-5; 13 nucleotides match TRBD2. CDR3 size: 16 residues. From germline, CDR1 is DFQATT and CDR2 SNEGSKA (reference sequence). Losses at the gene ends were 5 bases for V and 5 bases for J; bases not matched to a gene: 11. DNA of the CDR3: TGCAGTGCTGCAAGACTAGCGGGAGGAGTTGGGGAGACCCAGTACTTC. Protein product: CSAARLAGGVGETQYF.

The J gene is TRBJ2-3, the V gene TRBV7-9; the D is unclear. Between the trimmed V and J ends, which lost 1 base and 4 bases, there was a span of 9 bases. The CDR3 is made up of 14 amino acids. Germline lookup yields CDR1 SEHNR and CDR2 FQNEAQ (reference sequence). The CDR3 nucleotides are TGTGCCAGCAGCTTAGGCGGCGGACCAGATACGCAGTATTTT. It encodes CASSLGGGPDTQYF.

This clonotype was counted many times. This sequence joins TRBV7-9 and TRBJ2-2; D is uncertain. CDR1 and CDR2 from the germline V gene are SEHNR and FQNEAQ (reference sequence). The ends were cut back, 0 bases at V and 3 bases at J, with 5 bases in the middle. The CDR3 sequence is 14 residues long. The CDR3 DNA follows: TGTGCCAGCAGCTTAGCGGCGTACACCGGGGAGCTGTTTTTT. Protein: CASSLAAYTGELFF.

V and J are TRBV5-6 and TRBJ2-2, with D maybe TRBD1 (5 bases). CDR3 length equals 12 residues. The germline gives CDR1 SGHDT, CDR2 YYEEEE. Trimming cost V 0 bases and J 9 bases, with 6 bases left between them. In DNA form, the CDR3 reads TGTGCCAGCAGCTTGGGGGGCCGGGAGCTGTTTTTT. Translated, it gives CASSLGGRELFF.

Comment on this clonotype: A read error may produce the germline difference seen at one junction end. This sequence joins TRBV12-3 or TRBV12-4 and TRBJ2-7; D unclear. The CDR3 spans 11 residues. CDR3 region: CASSFSNEHYF. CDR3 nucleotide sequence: TGTGCCAGCAGTTTTTCGAACGAGCATTACTTC.

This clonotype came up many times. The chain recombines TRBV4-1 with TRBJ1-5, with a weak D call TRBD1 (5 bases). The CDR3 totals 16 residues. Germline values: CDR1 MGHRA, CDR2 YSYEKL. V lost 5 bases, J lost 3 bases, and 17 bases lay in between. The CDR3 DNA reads TGCGCCAGCAGCTCTACCTGGCAGACAGACAATCAGCCCCAGCATTTT. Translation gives CASSSTWQTDNQPQHF.

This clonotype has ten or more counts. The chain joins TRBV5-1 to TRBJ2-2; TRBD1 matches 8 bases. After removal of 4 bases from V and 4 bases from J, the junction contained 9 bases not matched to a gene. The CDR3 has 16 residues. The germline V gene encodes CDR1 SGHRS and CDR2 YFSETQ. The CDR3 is CASSRTGQGRTGELFF. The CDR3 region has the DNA TGCGCCAGCAGCCGGACTGGACAGGGCCGCACCGGGGAGCTGTTTTTT.

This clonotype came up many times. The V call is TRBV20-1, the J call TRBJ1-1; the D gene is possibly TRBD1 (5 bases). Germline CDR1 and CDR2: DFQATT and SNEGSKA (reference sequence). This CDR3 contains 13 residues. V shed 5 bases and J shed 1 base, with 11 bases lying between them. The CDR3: CSAYDSPNTEAFF. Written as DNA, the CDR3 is TGCAGTGCTTATGACAGTCCGAACACTGAAGCTTTCTTT.

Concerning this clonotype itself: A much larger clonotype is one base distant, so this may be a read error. For the CDR3, the DNA is TGTGCCAGCAGCCTACCGCAGGGGGCGCCCCGAATAACATATACGCAGTATTTT. Translating it yields CASSLPQGAPRITYTQYF. The rearrangement links TRBV6-6 to TRBJ2-3; TRBD1 agrees at 8 bases. The CDR3 consists of 18 residues. Losses at the gene ends were 6 bases for V and 7 bases for J; bases not matched to a gene: 21. The germline gives CDR1 MNHNY, CDR2 SVGAGI (reference sequence).